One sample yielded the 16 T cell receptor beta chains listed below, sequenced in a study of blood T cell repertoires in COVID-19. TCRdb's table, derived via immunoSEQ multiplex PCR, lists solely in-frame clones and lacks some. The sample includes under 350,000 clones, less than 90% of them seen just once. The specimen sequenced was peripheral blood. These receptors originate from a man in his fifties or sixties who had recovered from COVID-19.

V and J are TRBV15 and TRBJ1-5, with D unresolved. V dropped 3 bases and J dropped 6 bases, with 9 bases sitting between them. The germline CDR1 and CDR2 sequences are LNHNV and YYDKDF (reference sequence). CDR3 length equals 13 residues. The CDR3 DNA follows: TGTGCCACCAGCAGGCAAGCGGTTCAGCCCCAGCATTTT. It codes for CATSRQAVQPQHF.

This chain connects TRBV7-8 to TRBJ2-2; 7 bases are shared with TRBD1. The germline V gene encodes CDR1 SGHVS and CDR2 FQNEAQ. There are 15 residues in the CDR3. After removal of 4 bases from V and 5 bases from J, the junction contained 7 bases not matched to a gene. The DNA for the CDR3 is TGTGCCAGCAGCTCCGACAGGGTCGTAACCGGGGAGCTGTTTTTT. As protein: CASSSDRVVTGELFF.

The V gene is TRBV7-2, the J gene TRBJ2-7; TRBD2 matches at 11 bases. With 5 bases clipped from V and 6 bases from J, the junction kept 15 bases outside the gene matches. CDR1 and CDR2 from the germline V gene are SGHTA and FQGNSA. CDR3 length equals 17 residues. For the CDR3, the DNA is TGTGCCAGCAGCCCCCGGGGTAGCGGGAGGGCCCAGATCGAGCAGTACTTC. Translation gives CASSPRGSGRAQIEQYF.

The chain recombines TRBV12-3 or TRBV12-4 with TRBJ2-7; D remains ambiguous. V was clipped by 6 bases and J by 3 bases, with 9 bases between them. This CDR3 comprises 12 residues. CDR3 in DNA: TGTGCCAGCAGCACGGTTAACTACGAGCAGTACTTC. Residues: CASSTVNYEQYF.

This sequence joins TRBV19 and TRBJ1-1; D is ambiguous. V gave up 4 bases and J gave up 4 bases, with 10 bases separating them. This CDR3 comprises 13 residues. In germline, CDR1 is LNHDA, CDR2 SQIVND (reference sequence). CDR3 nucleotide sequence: TGTGCCAGTAGTACGTTTCGGAGCACTGAAGCTTTCTTT. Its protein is CASSTFRSTEAFF.

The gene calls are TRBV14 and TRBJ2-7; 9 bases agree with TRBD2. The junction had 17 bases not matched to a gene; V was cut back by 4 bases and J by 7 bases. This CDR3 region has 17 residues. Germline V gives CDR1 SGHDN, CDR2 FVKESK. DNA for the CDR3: TGTGCCAGCAGCCTCGGACCCAGCGGGGGGAGAGGAGGGGAGCAGTACTTC. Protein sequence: CASSLGPSGGRGGEQYF.

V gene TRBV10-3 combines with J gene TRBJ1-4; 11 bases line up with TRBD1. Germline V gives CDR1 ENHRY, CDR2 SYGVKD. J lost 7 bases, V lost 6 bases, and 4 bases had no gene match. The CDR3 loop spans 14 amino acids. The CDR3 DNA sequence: TGTGCCATCAGCGAAGGGACAGGGGGTGAAAAACTGTTTTTT. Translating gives CAISEGTGGEKLFF.

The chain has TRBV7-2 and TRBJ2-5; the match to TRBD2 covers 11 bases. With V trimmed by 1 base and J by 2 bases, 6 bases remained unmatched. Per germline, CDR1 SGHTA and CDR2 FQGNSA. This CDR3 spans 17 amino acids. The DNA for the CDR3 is TGTGCCAGCAGCTTAGTAGTTAGCGGGAGGGGTCAAGAGACCCAGTACTTC. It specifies CASSLVVSGRGQETQYF. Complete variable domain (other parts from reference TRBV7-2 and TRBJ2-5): GAGVSQSPSNKVTEKGKDVELRCDPISGHTALYWYRQSLGQGLEFLIYFQGNSAPDKSGLPSDRFSAERTGGSVSTLTIQRTQQEDSAVYLCASSLVVSGRGQETQYFGPGTRLLVL.

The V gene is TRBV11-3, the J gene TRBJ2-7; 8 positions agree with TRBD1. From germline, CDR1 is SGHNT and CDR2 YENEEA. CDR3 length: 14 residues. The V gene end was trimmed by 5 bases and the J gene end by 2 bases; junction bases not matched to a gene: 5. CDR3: CASSLGQGPYEQYF. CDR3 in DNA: TGTGCCAGCAGCCTAGGACAGGGCCCCTACGAGCAGTACTTC.

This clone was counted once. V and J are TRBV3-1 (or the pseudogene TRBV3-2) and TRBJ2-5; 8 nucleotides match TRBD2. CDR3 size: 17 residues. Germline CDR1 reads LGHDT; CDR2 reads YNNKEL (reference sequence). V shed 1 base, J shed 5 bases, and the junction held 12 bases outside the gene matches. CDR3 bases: TGTGCCAGCAGCCAAGGGGTGAGCGGGGGTACGATTGAGACCCAGTACTTC. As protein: CASSQGVSGGTIETQYF.

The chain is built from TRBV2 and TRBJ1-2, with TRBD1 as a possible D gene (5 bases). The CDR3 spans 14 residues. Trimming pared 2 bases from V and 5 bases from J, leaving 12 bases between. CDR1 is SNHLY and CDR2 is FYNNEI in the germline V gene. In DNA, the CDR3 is TGTGCCAGCAGTGAATTGACAGTGAGATATGGCTACACCTTC. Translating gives CASSELTVRYGYTF.

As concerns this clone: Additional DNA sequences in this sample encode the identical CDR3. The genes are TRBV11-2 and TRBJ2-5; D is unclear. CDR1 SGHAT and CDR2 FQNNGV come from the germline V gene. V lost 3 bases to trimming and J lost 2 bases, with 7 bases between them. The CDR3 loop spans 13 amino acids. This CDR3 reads CASSFGGQETQYF. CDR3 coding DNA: TGTGCCAGCAGCTTCGGTGGTCAAGAGACCCAGTACTTC.

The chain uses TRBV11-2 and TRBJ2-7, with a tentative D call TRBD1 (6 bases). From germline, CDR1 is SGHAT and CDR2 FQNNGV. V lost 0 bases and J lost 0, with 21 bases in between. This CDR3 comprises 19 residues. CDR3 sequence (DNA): TGTGCCAGCAGCTTAGAGGGTTGGGGTATGGGACAACTCTCCTACGAGCAGTACTTC. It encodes CASSLEGWGMGQLSYEQYF.

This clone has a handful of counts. CDR3 sequence (DNA): TGTGCCAGCAGCTTAGTCGGGGGGGGACTAGCTGAGACCCAGTACTTC. Amino acids: CASSLVGGGLAETQYF. The rearrangement joins TRBV7-2 to TRBJ2-5; 9 nucleotides line up with TRBD2. V was pared by 1 base and J by 5 bases, with 8 bases of the junction left unmatched. CDR1 and CDR2 (germline): SGHTA, FQGNSA. There are 16 residues in the CDR3. The variable domain in full, with the rest retrieved from reference TRBV7-2 and TRBJ2-5, is GAGVSQSPSNKVTEKGKDVELRCDPISGHTALYWYRQSLGQGLEFLIYFQGNSAPDKSGLPSDRFSAERTGGSVSTLTIQRTQQEDSAVYLCASSLVGGGLAETQYFGPGTRLLVL.

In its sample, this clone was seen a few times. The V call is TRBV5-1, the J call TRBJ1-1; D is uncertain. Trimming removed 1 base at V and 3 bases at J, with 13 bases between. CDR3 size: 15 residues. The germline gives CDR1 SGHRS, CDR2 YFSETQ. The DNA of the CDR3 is TGCGCCAGCAGCTTGATTGAGGGTCGGGACACTGAAGCTTTCTTT. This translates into CASSLIEGRDTEAFF.

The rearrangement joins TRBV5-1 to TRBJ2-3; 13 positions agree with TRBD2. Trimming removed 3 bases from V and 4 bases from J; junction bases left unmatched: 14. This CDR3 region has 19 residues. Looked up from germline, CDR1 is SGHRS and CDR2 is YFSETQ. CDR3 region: CASSYRTSGRSPVADTQYF. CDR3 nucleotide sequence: TGCGCCAGCAGCTACCGGACTAGCGGGAGAAGCCCCGTGGCAGATACGCAGTATTTT.